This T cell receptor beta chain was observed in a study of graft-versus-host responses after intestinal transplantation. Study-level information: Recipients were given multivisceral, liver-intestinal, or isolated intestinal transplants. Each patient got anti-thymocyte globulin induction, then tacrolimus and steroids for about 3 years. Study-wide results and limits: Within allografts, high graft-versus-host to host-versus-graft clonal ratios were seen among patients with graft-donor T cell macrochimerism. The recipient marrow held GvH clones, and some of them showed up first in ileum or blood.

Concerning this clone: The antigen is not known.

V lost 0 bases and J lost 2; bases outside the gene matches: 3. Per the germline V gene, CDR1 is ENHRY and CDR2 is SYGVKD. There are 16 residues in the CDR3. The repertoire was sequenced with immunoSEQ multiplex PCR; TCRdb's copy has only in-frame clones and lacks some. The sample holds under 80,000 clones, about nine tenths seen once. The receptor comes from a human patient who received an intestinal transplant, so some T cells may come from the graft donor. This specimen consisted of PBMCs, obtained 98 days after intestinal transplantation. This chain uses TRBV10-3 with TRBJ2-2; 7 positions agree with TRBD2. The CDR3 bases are TGTGCCATCAGTGAGTCACCAGCGGGAAACACCGGGGAGCTGTTTTTT. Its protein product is CAISESPAGNTGELFF.